The 8 T cell receptor beta chains below were found in one sample sequenced in a study of beta chain features in type 1 diabetes. Expressed TCRB transcripts were sequenced after all isolated RNA was converted to cDNA. The protocol was immunoSEQ multiplex PCR, while the TCRdb copy is restricted to in-frame clones and leaves out a portion. The sample carries 400,000 to 550,000 clones, over 9.5% recorded once. Sequenced input: naive CD4+ T cells from blood. The receptors stem from a woman younger than 35 in good health.

This chain uses TRBV19 with TRBJ2-3; 8 nucleotides align to TRBD1. V was clipped by 4 bases and J by 5 bases; unmatched bases: 11. The germline V gene has CDR1 LNHDA and CDR2 SQIVND (reference sequence). This CDR3 comprises 16 residues. The CDR3 sequence is CASSTPGQGRRDTQYF. The CDR3 DNA is TGTGCCAGTAGTACGCCTGGACAGGGTCGTCGAGATACGCAGTATTTT.

The rearrangement joins TRBV9 to TRBJ1-1; D is undetermined. V lost 4 bases and J 0 bases, leaving 10 bases between the germline ends. The V gene's germline CDR1 is SGDLS and CDR2 YYNGEE. This CDR3 contains 14 residues. For the CDR3, the DNA is TGTGCCAGCAGCCCCCGACCCATGAACACTGAAGCTTTCTTT. As protein: CASSPRPMNTEAFF.

This clone was seen more than once but under ten times. The genes are TRBV9 and TRBJ2-1; D is undetermined. Germline CDR1 and CDR2: SGDLS and YYNGEE. This CDR3 is built from 14 residues. V was clipped by 0 bases and J by 8 bases, with 12 bases between them. Written as DNA, the CDR3 is TGTGCCAGCAGCGTAGCTACTCATGCGGATGAGCAGTTCTTC. Amino acid sequence: CASSVATHADEQFF.

This clone was detected many times. This chain's CDR3 is CAFGQDSYNEQFF. DNA of the CDR3: TGTGCCTTCGGACAGGACTCCTACAATGAGCAGTTCTTC. The chain joins TRBV30 to TRBJ2-1; 7 bases map to TRBD1. CDR3 length: 13 amino acids. Germline-derived CDR1 and CDR2 are GTSNPN and SVGIG (reference sequence). Trimming took 7 bases from V and 0 from J; bases not matched to a gene: 3.

This clone was observed a few times. The chain links TRBV25-1 to TRBJ1-2; TRBD1 matches at 8 bases. J gave up 2 bases and V 1 base, and 6 bases lay outside the gene matches. This CDR3 contains 16 residues. Germline loops: CDR1 MGHDK, CDR2 SYGVNS. CDR3 in amino acids: CASSEFDRTGNYGYTF. The DNA for the CDR3 is TGTGCCAGCAGTGAATTCGACCGGACAGGGAACTATGGCTACACCTTC.

The CDR3 loop reads CASSAGQGVYEQYF. The CDR3, as DNA: TGTGCCAGCAGCGCAGGACAGGGGGTCTACGAGCAGTACTTC. The gene calls are TRBV9 and TRBJ2-7; 10 bases are shared with TRBD1. J was trimmed by 3 bases and V by 3 bases; bases with no gene match: 3. Germline lookup yields CDR1 SGDLS and CDR2 YYNGEE. The CDR3 extends over 14 amino acids. The full variable domain, completed using reference TRBV9 and TRBJ2-7, is DSGVTQTPKHLITATGQRVTLRCSPRSGDLSVYWYQQSLDQGLQFLIQYYNGEERAKGNILERFSAQQFPDLHSELNLSSLELGDSALYFCASSAGQGVYEQYFGPGTRLTVT.

This clone was found a few times. V is TRBV6-5 and J is TRBJ2-5; perhaps TRBD1 as D (5 bases). Germline assignment: CDR1 MNHEY and CDR2 SVGAGI. Trimming left V 6 bases short and J 3 bases short, with 17 bases between. This CDR3 has 15 amino acids. The CDR3 region has the DNA TGTGCCAGCAGATCCACAGGTGGTGAGGAAGAGACCCAGTACTTC. Its translation is CASRSTGGEEETQYF.

In its sample, this clone was seen a few times. The chain uses TRBV14 and TRBJ2-7, with D possibly matching TRBD2 (6 bases). Looked up from germline, CDR1 is SGHDN and CDR2 is FVKESK. The length of the CDR3 is 14 residues. Trimming took off 4 bases at V and 1 base at J, with 11 bases between the two ends. The CDR3 spells CASSPGTESYEQYF. CDR3 in DNA: TGTGCCAGCAGCCCCGGGACTGAATCCTACGAGCAGTACTTC.